These 13 T cell receptor beta chains were sequenced from one sample in a study of cytomegalovirus exposure and HLA in healthy donors. The repertoire was sequenced with immunoSEQ multiplex PCR; TCRdb's copy has only in-frame clones and lacks some. Of about 95,000 clones in the sample, 75% to 90% were seen once. Input material: PBMCs. The receptors shown here come from a man between 18 and 29 years old in good health and CMV-seropositive.

This clone was detected a few times. The chain has TRBV18 and TRBJ2-7; 7 bases match TRBD1. Losses at the gene ends were 5 bases for V and 9 bases for J; bases not matched to a gene: 7. CDR1 is KGHSH and CDR2 is LQKENI in the germline V gene. This CDR3 is built from 12 residues. The DNA for the CDR3 is TGTGCCAGCTCATTGACAGGGTCCGGGCAGTACTTC. Translated: CASSLTGSGQYF.

The V call is TRBV2, the J call TRBJ2-3; 10 nucleotides align to TRBD1. In germline, CDR1 is SNHLY, CDR2 FYNNEI. The CDR3 contains 15 residues. V trimming: 6 bases; J trimming: 4 bases; junction bases outside the gene matches: 7. CDR3 DNA: TGTGCCAGCAGAGCCGGGACAGGGGTCTCAGATACGCAGTATTTT. Translating it yields CASRAGTGVSDTQYF.

The chain carries TRBV15 and TRBJ2-1; 13 positions match TRBD2. CDR1 is LNHNV and CDR2 is YYDKDF in the germline V gene (reference sequence). There are 15 residues in the CDR3. The junction had 5 bases not matched to a gene; V was cut back by 5 bases and J by 7 bases. CDR3 nucleotides: TGTGCCACCAGCCCGGGACTAGCGGGATCGAATGAGCAGTTCTTC. Its translation: CATSPGLAGSNEQFF.

This chain links TRBV11-3 with TRBJ1-1; maybe TRBD1 (5 bases). Germline V gene data show CDR1 as SGHNT and CDR2 as YENEEA. The germline V and J ends were trimmed by 3 bases and 1 base, with 6 bases remaining between them. CDR3 length equals 13 residues. CDR3 coding DNA: TGTGCCAGCAGCTTGGGGCAGAACACTGAAGCTTTCTTT. Residues: CASSLGQNTEAFF.

This clone was observed a single time. CDR3 DNA sequence: TGTGCCAGCAGCGTAGCTACAGGGATAACTTCTGGAAACACCATATATTTT. Translated, it gives CASSVATGITSGNTIYF. This chain links TRBV9 with TRBJ1-3; TRBD1 might be the D (6 bases). The ends were cut back, 0 bases at V and 1 base at J, with 14 bases in the middle. Germline CDR1 is SGDLS and CDR2 is YYNGEE. This CDR3 spans 17 amino acids.

The chain carries TRBV28 and TRBJ1-5; 12 bases fit TRBD1. Unmatched junction bases numbered 6, after V lost 5 bases and J lost 7 bases. The germline CDR1 and CDR2 sequences are MDHEN and SYDVKM. This CDR3 comprises 15 residues. The CDR3 protein is CASSPGQGARQPQHF. CDR3 bases: TGTGCCAGCAGTCCGGGACAGGGGGCCCGGCAGCCCCAGCATTTT.

This clone was observed a handful of times. The V and J genes are TRBV7-8 and TRBJ2-7; 9 bases fit TRBD2. Trimming cost V 7 bases and J 5 bases; bases outside gene matches: 9. The CDR3 has 14 residues. Germline assignment: CDR1 SGHVS and CDR2 FQNEAQ. CDR3 bases: TGTGCCAGCAAACCAGCAGCGGGAGGTCACGAGCAGTACGTC. Translated, it gives CASKPAAGGHEQYV.

This rearrangement joins TRBV28 to TRBJ1-2; D is unresolved. Trimming cost V 3 bases and J 6 bases, with 11 bases left between them. This CDR3 is 13 amino acids long. In germline, CDR1 is MDHEN, CDR2 SYDVKM. The CDR3 DNA sequence: TGTGCCAGCAGTTTTCGAGGGTACCATGGCTACACCTTC. Protein: CASSFRGYHGYTF.

CDR3 residues: CASSHIPGTLPYEQFF. In DNA, the CDR3 is TGTGCCAGCAGCCACATCCCCGGGACTCTTCCGTATGAGCAGTTCTTC. V gene TRBV27 combines with J gene TRBJ2-1, with D possibly matching TRBD2 (6 bases). The V and J ends lost 6 bases and 8 bases respectively, with 23 bases between them. The CDR3 spans 16 residues. Germline V gives CDR1 MNHEY, CDR2 SMNVEV (reference sequence).

This chain joins TRBV4-1 and TRBJ2-1; D possibly corresponds to TRBD2 (5 bases). V was shortened by 4 bases and J by 0 bases, with 10 bases between the two germline ends. This CDR3 has 15 residues. Germline CDR1 reads MGHRA; CDR2 reads YSYEKL. CDR3 region: CASSPKAGSYNEQFF. The CDR3 coding sequence is TGCGCCAGCAGCCCCAAGGCGGGCTCCTACAATGAGCAGTTCTTC.

This clone was counted once. J is TRBJ1-5 and V is TRBV10-1; D ambiguous. Germline values: CDR1 WNHNN, CDR2 SYGVQD (reference sequence). The CDR3 consists of 14 residues. The ends were cut back, 4 bases at V and 3 bases at J, with 10 bases in the middle. CDR3 nucleotide sequence: TGCGCCAGCAGTGCCGGAGATCCCAATCAGCCCCAGCATTTT. Amino acids: CASSAGDPNQPQHF.

This clone was observed a single time. The V and J genes are TRBV28 and TRBJ2-5; TRBD2 matches at 8 bases. The germline V gene encodes CDR1 MDHEN and CDR2 SYDVKM. With 7 bases clipped from V and 5 bases from J, the junction kept 6 bases outside the gene matches. This CDR3 is 13 amino acids long. The CDR3 spells CASTGGGSETQYF. The CDR3 DNA reads TGTGCCAGCACCGGGGGGGGCTCGGAGACCCAGTACTTC.

V is TRBV25-1 and J is TRBJ2-1; 16 nucleotides line up with TRBD2. The germline V gene has CDR1 MGHDK and CDR2 SYGVNS. This CDR3 is built from 15 residues. The ends lost 4 bases at V and 13 bases at J; junction bases unmatched: 7. The CDR3 is CASSGRGLAGGPQFF. The CDR3 DNA sequence: TGTGCCAGCAGTGGCCGGGGACTAGCGGGAGGGCCCCAGTTCTTC.